Shown below are 4 T cell receptor beta chains from a single sample sequenced in a study of T cell repertoires in cytomegalovirus infection. TCRdb reanalysed the reads using MiXCR and keeps one entry per CDR3 protein. The sample records some 180,000 distinct CDR3 sequences, 17% being singletons. Sequences were obtained from CD8+ T cells from PBMCs. The receptors were sampled from a human donor in good health (CMV status not recorded). Some clones in this sample may be carry-over from other donors' samples.

This clonotype appeared many times. The J gene is TRBJ1-4, the V gene TRBV7-9, with a tentative D call TRBD1 (5 bases). Germline V gene lookup returns CDR1 SEHNR and CDR2 FQNEAQ (reference sequence). The CDR3 sequence is 15 residues long. Trimming left V 1 base short and J 5 bases short, with 11 bases between. CDR3: CASSLGTLKNEKLFF. The CDR3 nucleotides read TGTGCCAGCAGCTTAGGGACACTAAAAAATGAAAAACTGTTTTTT.

In its sample, this clonotype was seen many times. This rearrangement joins TRBV12-3 or TRBV12-4 to TRBJ1-1; 7 nucleotides line up with TRBD1. Trimming took 5 bases from V and 2 from J; bases not matched to a gene: 5. This CDR3 has 14 residues. The CDR3 loop reads CASSLGTANTEAFF. The CDR3 DNA reads as TGTGCCAGCAGTCTCGGGACAGCCAACACTGAAGCTTTCTTT.

The chain is built from TRBV12-3 or TRBV12-4 and TRBJ2-7; possible D gene TRBD1, 6 bases. V was shortened by 6 bases and J by 2 bases, with 14 bases between the two germline ends. This CDR3 is built from 14 residues. The CDR3 DNA follows: TGTGCCAGCAGCGACAGGCCCATCGCCTACGAGCAGTACTTC. It is translated as CASSDRPIAYEQYF.

The V call is TRBV7-9, the J call TRBJ1-2; a weak D match, TRBD1 (5 bases). The CDR3 covers 15 residues. Germline V lookup: CDR1 SEHNR, CDR2 FQNEAQ (reference sequence). With 3 bases removed from V and 6 bases from J, the gap between germline ends came to 17 bases. CDR3 residues: CASSLAPRVGDGYTF. CDR3 sequence (DNA): TGTGCCAGCAGCTTGGCCCCACGGGTAGGGGATGGCTACACCTTC.